This T cell receptor (beta chain) was sequenced during a study of shared clonotypes between healthy human individuals. Study conclusions and caveats: Around 4.9% of naive CD4 clonotypes were shared across several donors.

Assay used: immunoSEQ multiplex PCR; TCRdb lists only in-frame clones, some missing. The table shows millions of clones, with 93% occurring only once. A remark on this clone: Its specificity is unknown. The sample carries other DNA sequences with the same CDR3.

Healthy HIV-negative adults without recent acute infections or vaccinations served as donors. What was sequenced was naive CD4+ T cells from PBMCs. The subset: CD45RA+ positively selected. The TCR comes from a man between 18 and 29 years old in good health. Some clones in this sample may be carry-over from other donors' samples.

CDR3 sequence: CASSVEETQYF. CDR3 sequence (DNA): TGTGCCAGCAGCGTCGAAGAGACCCAGTACTTC. The chain links TRBV9 to TRBJ2-5; D gene uncertain. The germline V gene encodes CDR1 SGDLS and CDR2 YYNGEE. V shed 2 bases and J shed 3 bases, with 2 bases lying between them. The CDR3 sequence is 11 residues long.